This T cell receptor beta chain comes out of a study of cytomegalovirus exposure and HLA in healthy donors. The CDR3 runs 12 residues. In germline, CDR1 is MDHEN, CDR2 SYDVKM. Trimming left V 10 bases short and J 2 bases short, with 12 bases between. The PCR contained 60 Vbeta and 13 Jbeta primers. Method: immunoSEQ multiplex PCR; TCRdb's copy keeps in-frame clones and lacks some. Among 150,000 to 180,000 clones listed, 70% to 85% were seen once. The J gene is TRBJ2-7, the V gene TRBV28; D is possibly TRBD1 (5 bases). This TCR was sampled from a man aged 25 to 40 in good health and CMV-seronegative. The material sequenced was PBMCs. CDR3 DNA: TGTGCCACCCTAGACAGCGCCTACGAGCAGTACTTC. Translation gives CATLDSAYEQYF. Full variable domain (missing parts from reference TRBV28 and TRBJ2-7): DVKVTQSSRYLVKRTGEKVFLECVQDMDHENMFWYRQDPGLGLRLIYFSYDVKMKEKGDIPEGYSVSREKKERFSLILESASTNQTSMYLCATLDSAYEQYFGPGTRLTVT.